A single sample is the source of the 14 T cell receptor beta chains below, sequenced in a study of cytomegalovirus exposure and HLA in healthy donors. Primers: 60 Vbeta forward and 13 Jbeta reverse. Profiled with immunoSEQ multiplex PCR; TCRdb holds only in-frame clones, not every one. The data show 200,000 to 250,000 clones, with approximately 70% seen just once and 1.5% to 2% held by the top ten. The material sequenced was PBMCs. The receptors were gathered from a woman aged 25 to 39 in good health and CMV-seronegative.

This clone showed up just a few times. This chain uses TRBV6-1 with TRBJ2-1, with TRBD2 matching over 7 bases. Losses at the gene ends were 4 bases for V and 0 bases for J; bases not matched to a gene: 3. This CDR3 is 15 amino acids long. CDR1 and CDR2 from the germline V gene are MNHNS and SASEGT. CDR3 coding DNA: TGTGCCAGCAGTGGACTAGCCTACTCCTACAATGAGCAGTTCTTC. This encodes CASSGLAYSYNEQFF.

The genes are TRBV5-1 and TRBJ1-2, with D maybe TRBD1 (5 bases). Deletions cut 6 bases from V and 5 bases from J, with 20 bases between. From germline, CDR1 is SGHRS and CDR2 YFSETQ. CDR3 length equals 15 residues. In nucleotides, the CDR3 is TGCGCCAGCAACTTCCGACCTGACGGGGGTTATGGCTACACCTTC. Protein: CASNFRPDGGYGYTF.

The chain employs TRBV29-1 and TRBJ2-3; no clear D gene. With 3 bases removed from V and 0 bases from J, the gap between germline ends came to 10 bases. Germline CDR1 reads SQVTM; CDR2 reads ANQGSEA. This CDR3 contains 14 residues. CDR3 region: CSVEGSSSTDTQYF. CDR3 sequence (DNA): TGCAGCGTTGAGGGCAGTTCCAGCACAGATACGCAGTATTTT.

On this clone: One end of the junction does not line up with germline, which may come from a read error. This chain connects TRBV14 to TRBJ1-6, with D uncertain. Germline CDR1 and CDR2: SGHDN and FVKESK. CDR3 length equals 17 residues. CDR3 sequence reads: CDSSPLEASSYNSPLHF. The CDR3 DNA reads as TGTGACAGCAGCCCTCTCGAGGCGAGCTCCTATAATTCACCCCTCCACTTT.

A note on this clone: One end of the junction is discordant with germline, which a read error may explain. This chain links TRBV7-9 with TRBJ2-7; TRBD1 agrees at 8 bases. Germline values: CDR1 SEHNR, CDR2 FQNEAQ (reference sequence). The CDR3 extends over 15 amino acids. CDR3 sequence: CSSSDNRGLTYEQYF. The CDR3 DNA reads as TGTTCCAGCAGCGACAACAGGGGGTTGACCTACGAGCAGTACTTC.

There are a few counts of this clone. The V and J genes are TRBV5-5 and TRBJ2-7; the D gene is possibly TRBD2 (5 bases). This CDR3 has 15 residues. The V end lost 4 bases, the J end lost 5 bases, and 19 bases lay between the germline ends. The germline V gene encodes CDR1 SGHKS and CDR2 YYEKEE (reference sequence). CDR3 DNA sequence: TGTGCCAGCAGCCCGGGGTCGAAAAGATTCCACGAGCAGTACTTC. This codes for CASSPGSKRFHEQYF.

V is TRBV6-5 and J is TRBJ2-3; 10 bases are shared with TRBD1. The CDR3 runs to 14 residues. V lost 6 bases to trimming and J lost 9 bases; unmatched junction nucleotides: 9. CDR1 MNHEY and CDR2 SVGAGI come from the germline V gene. In DNA form, the CDR3 reads TGTGCCAGCAGCTGGGACAGGGGACAACAAACGCAGTATTTT. It translates to CASSWDRGQQTQYF.

The chain links TRBV6-1 to TRBJ1-2; TRBD1 is a possible D gene (5 bases). CDR3 length: 13 amino acids. Deletions cut 3 bases from V and 2 bases from J, with 7 bases between. Per the germline V gene, CDR1 is MNHNS and CDR2 is SASEGT. CDR3 loop: CASSDQGNYGYTF. The CDR3 DNA follows: TGTGCCAGCAGTGATCAGGGCAACTATGGCTACACCTTC.

This clone showed up just a few times. The chain has TRBV30 and TRBJ2-3; 8 nucleotides line up with TRBD2. Germline V lookup: CDR1 GTSNPN, CDR2 SVGIG (reference sequence). Germline trimming cut 3 bases from V and 4 bases from J; bases unmatched to any gene: 6. The CDR3 loop spans 14 amino acids. CDR3 in amino acids: CAWRSGRGADTQYF. The DNA for the CDR3 is TGTGCCTGGAGATCCGGGAGGGGGGCAGATACGCAGTATTTT.

A word on this clone: Sequence at one end of the junction differs from germline and may be a read error. The V gene is TRBV7-9, the J gene TRBJ2-1, with D possibly matching TRBD2 (5 bases). This CDR3 comprises 15 residues. The germline CDR1 and CDR2 sequences are SEHNR and FQNEAQ (reference sequence). CDR3 sequence reads: CSSSVGFTSANEQFF. DNA for the CDR3: TGTTCCAGCAGCGTCGGTTTTACTAGTGCCAATGAGCAGTTCTTC.

The V call is TRBV7-9, the J call TRBJ1-1; D might be TRBD1 (6 bases). Germline lookup yields CDR1 SEHNR and CDR2 FQNEAQ (reference sequence). Trimming shortened V by 5 bases and J by 4 bases, and 11 bases separated the two germline ends. The CDR3 is 13 amino acids. Here the CDR3 DNA reads TGTGCCAGCAGCCGACAGGCGGGCACTGAAGCTTTCTTT. As protein: CASSRQAGTEAFF.

The chain recombines TRBV6-1 with TRBJ2-4, with TRBD2 as a possible D gene (5 bases). Germline V CDR1 and CDR2: MNHNS, SASEGT. CDR3 length equals 18 residues. V lost 1 base to trimming and J lost 3 bases, with 19 bases between them. This CDR3 reads CASSEDAGARRGKNIQYF. CDR3 nucleotide sequence: TGTGCCAGCAGTGAAGACGCCGGTGCACGCCGGGGCAAAAACATTCAGTACTTC.

The rearrangement uses TRBV29-1 and TRBJ2-2; TRBD2 matches at 10 bases. With V trimmed by 5 bases and J by 1 base, 1 base remained unmatched. The length of the CDR3 is 14 residues. The germline gives CDR1 SQVTM, CDR2 ANQGSEA. The CDR3 reads CSVIAGGNTGELFF. The CDR3, as DNA: TGCAGCGTTATAGCGGGAGGGAACACCGGGGAGCTGTTTTTT.

Note on this clone: At one of its ends the junction is not consistent with the germline gene, which may arise from a read error. The rearrangement uses TRBV7-3 and TRBJ2-5, with D maybe TRBD2 (6 bases). CDR1 and CDR2 from the germline V gene are SGHTA and FQGTGA. The CDR3 is 17 amino acids. The CDR3 DNA is TGTGTCAGCAGCTTAAAGGGCGGGGTTGGGAGCTTCGAGACCCAGTACTTC. Translated: CVSSLKGGVGSFETQYF.